Following are 20 T cell receptor beta chains from one sample sequenced in a study of T cell repertoires in cytomegalovirus infection (dated by TCRdb to the late 2010s). TCRdb records Illumina HiSeq 1500 as the sequencer. In TCRdb, the public reads were trimmed at Q25 with fastp and aligned with MiXCR, with productive beta chains retained. CDR3 protein sequences are deduplicated, and each keeps its most common genes and DNA. The sample profile shows about 80,000 distinct CDR3 sequences; 3.5% to 4.5% of them were found once. Clones ranked in the top ten supply around 4.4% of the sample. Sequenced material: PBMCs. The receptors were gathered from a human donor in good health (CMV status not recorded). Some clones in this sample may be carry-over from other donors' samples.

The table lists this clonotype with many counts. This chain joins TRBV7-2 and TRBJ1-4, with a possible D match to TRBD1 (5 bases). This CDR3 is built from 14 residues. Trimming removed 3 bases at V and 5 bases at J, with 10 bases between. Germline CDR1 and CDR2: SGHTA and FQGNSA. The CDR3 DNA reads as TGTGCCAGCAGCTTCCGACAGAGGAATGAAAAACTGTTTTTT. Translation: CASSFRQRNEKLFF.

This clonotype has a count of ten or more. V gene TRBV20-1 combines with J gene TRBJ1-2; D is possibly TRBD1 (6 bases). Germline values: CDR1 DFQATT, CDR2 SNEGSKA (reference sequence). The CDR3 is 13 amino acids. V was clipped by 3 bases and J by 3 bases, with 11 bases between them. CDR3 residues: CSASFSGDYGYTF. The DNA of the CDR3 is TGCAGTGCTAGTTTCTCAGGGGACTATGGCTACACCTTC.

This clonotype came up many times. The chain uses TRBV12-3 or TRBV12-4 and TRBJ1-6; D call uncertain. The V gene lost 6 bases and the J gene lost 2 bases, with 11 bases spanning the gap. The CDR3 covers 15 residues. CDR3 sequence (DNA): TGTGCCAGCAGGGCGGGAGAACCCTATAATTCACCCCTCCACTTT. It is translated as CASRAGEPYNSPLHF.

This clonotype was seen many times. The chain carries TRBV5-4 and TRBJ1-1; D is uncertain. The CDR3 extends over 15 amino acids. Trimming took 1 base from V and 0 from J, leaving 10 bases between them. Germline CDR1 reads SGHNT; CDR2 reads YYREEE (reference sequence). The CDR3 reads CASSLMWRMNTEAFF. For the CDR3, the DNA is TGTGCCAGCAGCTTGATGTGGAGGATGAACACTGAAGCTTTCTTT.

Many counts were recorded for this clonotype. The CDR3 DNA is TGTGCCAGTAGTCCGTCACAGAACACTGAAGCTTTCTTT. Amino acid sequence: CASSPSQNTEAFF. The V gene is TRBV19, the J gene TRBJ1-1; D not resolved. There are 13 residues in the CDR3. Per germline, CDR1 LNHDA and CDR2 SQIVND (reference sequence). Trimming stripped 5 bases from V and 1 base from J, with 8 bases between.

This clonotype was observed at least ten times. CDR3 sequence reads: CASSNQGWSTEAFF. As DNA, the CDR3 is TGTGCCAGCAGCAACCAGGGATGGAGCACTGAAGCTTTCTTT. This chain uses TRBV7-2 with TRBJ1-1; D perhaps matches TRBD1 (5 bases). CDR1 and CDR2 from the germline V gene are SGHTA and FQGNSA. The V and J ends lost 5 bases and 4 bases respectively, with 14 bases between them. The CDR3 is made up of 14 amino acids.

This clonotype showed up many times. The CDR3 is CASSIDREGTEAFF. The CDR3 nucleotides are TGTGCCAGTAGTATTGACAGGGAAGGGACTGAAGCTTTCTTT. This rearrangement joins TRBV19 to TRBJ1-1; TRBD1 matches at 7 bases. The CDR3 contains 14 residues. Trimming cost V 3 bases and J 5 bases; bases outside gene matches: 6. The germline V gene encodes CDR1 LNHDA and CDR2 SQIVND (reference sequence).

The chain recombines TRBV7-8 with TRBJ2-3; 12 bases fit TRBD1. The CDR3 consists of 16 residues. The V gene's germline CDR1 is SGHVS and CDR2 FQNEAQ. With V trimmed by 5 bases and J by 4 bases, 7 bases remained unmatched. The chain's CDR3 is CASSLGTGGVSDTQYF. CDR3 coding DNA: TGTGCCAGCAGCCTGGGGACAGGGGGCGTCTCAGATACGCAGTATTTT.

This clonotype appeared many times. This sequence joins TRBV7-2 and TRBJ1-1; D unresolved. The CDR3 totals 16 residues. V lost 4 bases to trimming and J lost 3 bases, with 18 bases between them. From germline, CDR1 is SGHTA and CDR2 FQGNSA. The DNA of the CDR3 is TGTGCCAGCAGCTCGGACCGCGCGGGCCGATACACTGAAGCTTTCTTT. Amino acids: CASSSDRAGRYTEAFF.

This clonotype was seen at least ten times. The gene calls are TRBV10-3 and TRBJ2-3; TRBD1 matches at 8 bases. CDR1 is ENHRY, CDR2 SYGVKD, per germline. The CDR3 covers 14 residues. The V segment lost 4 bases and the J segment 3 bases; nucleotides outside the gene matches: 3. CDR3 sequence reads: CAISGNRGTDTQYF. The CDR3 coding sequence is TGTGCCATCAGTGGGAACAGGGGGACAGATACGCAGTATTTT.

This clonotype showed up many times. In nucleotides, the CDR3 is TGTGCCAGCAGCTTAGTTAAGAACACTGAAGCTTTCTTT. Its protein product is CASSLVKNTEAFF. This rearrangement joins TRBV7-6 to TRBJ1-1; unclear D gene. V was clipped by 1 base and J by 1 base, with 4 bases between them. The CDR3 spans 13 residues. Per the germline V gene, CDR1 is SGHVS and CDR2 is FNYEAQ.

This clonotype appeared many times. The J gene is TRBJ1-5, the V gene TRBV7-2; D remains unclear. CDR3 length equals 15 residues. Between the trimmed V and J ends, which lost 1 base and 4 bases, there was a span of 11 bases. Per germline, CDR1 SGHTA and CDR2 FQGNSA. CDR3 nucleotides: TGTGCCAGCAGCTTAGGAGGGCGCGATAATCAGCCCCAGCATTTT. Protein product: CASSLGGRDNQPQHF.

The sample holds many counts of this clonotype. The V and J genes are TRBV28 and TRBJ2-7; either TRBD1 or TRBD2 may supply D (5 bases each). Germline CDR1 MDHEN, CDR2 SYDVKM. With 5 bases removed from V and 2 bases from J, the gap between germline ends came to 16 bases. The CDR3 is made up of 15 amino acids. CDR3 sequence (DNA): TGTGCCAGCAGTCCTCCTGGGACGCCGCCCTACGAGCAGTACTTC. It specifies CASSPPGTPPYEQYF.

This clonotype occurred many times. The rearrangement uses TRBV20-1 and TRBJ2-5, with 8 bases matching TRBD2. The germline V gene has CDR1 DFQATT and CDR2 SNEGSKA (reference sequence). The CDR3 is made up of 14 amino acids. The trim removed 8 bases at V and 3 bases at J, leaving 11 bases unmatched. CDR3 in amino acids: CSYTRGAEEETQYF. The CDR3 region has the DNA TGCAGTTACACGCGGGGGGCGGAAGAAGAGACCCAGTACTTC.

The chain employs TRBV20-1 and TRBJ2-1; D might be TRBD1 (6 bases). Trimming left V 6 bases short and J 4 bases short, with 16 bases between. The CDR3 totals 14 residues. Per germline, CDR1 DFQATT and CDR2 SNEGSKA (reference sequence). This CDR3 is CSAAGAQGYNEQFF. CDR3 sequence (DNA): TGCAGTGCCGCAGGGGCGCAGGGATACAATGAGCAGTTCTTC.

In the case of this clonotype: At one end, the junction sequence differs from germline, possibly due to a read error. The chain is built from TRBV7-2 and TRBJ1-6; D may be TRBD1 (6 bases). This CDR3 has 13 amino acids. The germline V gene has CDR1 SGHTA and CDR2 FQGNSA. The CDR3 nucleotides are TGTGCCAGCAGCTCACAGGGAAGTTCACCCCGCAACTTT. Translated: CASSSQGSSPRNF.

This clonotype was detected ten times or more. The rearrangement uses TRBV7-2 and TRBJ1-2; D perhaps matches TRBD1 (5 bases). Germline V CDR1 and CDR2: SGHTA, FQGNSA. The CDR3 is 14 amino acids. Deletions cut 0 bases from V and 4 bases from J, with 9 bases between. The CDR3 here is CASSLAGTIYGYTF. The CDR3 nucleotides read TGTGCCAGCAGCTTAGCCGGGACGATCTATGGCTACACCTTC.

This clonotype was counted at least ten times. V is TRBV20-1 and J is TRBJ2-7; the D gene is possibly TRBD1 (6 bases). Looked up from germline, CDR1 is DFQATT and CDR2 is SNEGSKA (reference sequence). The CDR3 is 15 residues long. V was clipped by 5 bases and J by 6 bases, with 23 bases between them. DNA of the CDR3: TGCAGTGCTTCCTACAGGGCCGAATCCCTAGGCGAGCAGTACTTC. Amino acids: CSASYRAESLGEQYF.

This clonotype has at least ten counts. The chain links TRBV28 to TRBJ2-7; 11 nucleotides line up with TRBD1. The germline V gene encodes CDR1 MDHEN and CDR2 SYDVKM. The CDR3 has 15 residues. V was clipped by 3 bases and J by 5 bases; unmatched bases: 6. The CDR3 bases are TGTGCCAGCAGTTTTTCAGGACAGGGGGCACACGAGCAGTACTTC. Protein: CASSFSGQGAHEQYF.

This clonotype has ten or more counts. The rearrangement joins TRBV12-3 or TRBV12-4 to TRBJ1-4; 7 bases line up with TRBD1. CDR3 length: 13 amino acids. V lost 6 bases to trimming and J lost 6 bases; unmatched junction nucleotides: 4. CDR3 residues: CASRKQGYEKLFF. CDR3 bases: TGTGCCAGCAGAAAACAGGGGTATGAAAAACTGTTTTTT.